The 8 T cell receptor beta chains below all came from one sample that was sequenced in a study of blood T cell repertoires in COVID-19. Repertoires were generated with immunoSEQ multiplex PCR, while TCRdb's copy carries only in-frame clones and drops some. The table shows more than 150,000 clones, with around nine tenths occurring only once. Sample: peripheral blood. Source of these receptors: a man in his forties or fifties with acute or convalescent COVID-19.

The J gene is TRBJ1-1, the V gene TRBV18, with TRBD1 matching over 8 bases. Germline V gene sequence: CDR1 KGHSH, CDR2 LQKENI. V shed 5 bases and J 5 bases; nucleotides not matched to a gene: 10. The CDR3 consists of 15 residues. The CDR3, as DNA: TGTGCCAGCTCATCCCAGACAGGGGATGCGACTGAAGCTTTCTTT. It codes for CASSSQTGDATEAFF.

The gene calls are TRBV29-1 and TRBJ1-1; D gene uncertain. From germline, CDR1 is SQVTM and CDR2 ANQGSEA. CDR3 length: 12 amino acids. Trimming took off 6 bases at V and 3 bases at J, with 11 bases between the two ends. This CDR3 is CSVERWDTEAFF. The CDR3 DNA reads TGCAGCGTGGAGCGTTGGGACACTGAAGCTTTCTTT. Based on the CDR3 plus reference TRBV29-1 and TRBJ1-1, the full variable domain is SAVISQKPSRDICQRGTSLTIQCQVDSQVTMMFWYRQQPGQSLTLIATANQGSEATYESGFVIDKFPISRPNLTFSTLTVSNMSPEDSSIYLCSVERWDTEAFFGQGTRLTVV.

This clone was observed a handful of times. Distinct nucleotide sequences in the sample also encode this CDR3. The CDR3 coding sequence is TGTGCCAGCAGCTTAGGGAGTAACTATGGCTACACCTTC. This gives the protein CASSLGSNYGYTF. This chain links TRBV27 with TRBJ1-2; D is ambiguous. This CDR3 region has 13 residues. The germline gives CDR1 MNHEY, CDR2 SMNVEV (reference sequence). V gave up 6 bases and J gave up 1 base, with 9 bases separating them.

The chain carries TRBV11-2 and TRBJ1-5; 7 bases agree with TRBD1. The CDR3 has 14 residues. With V trimmed by 2 bases and J by 6 bases, 4 bases remained unmatched. Per the germline V gene, CDR1 is SGHAT and CDR2 is FQNNGV. CDR3 amino acids: CASSLTSGGQPQHF. The CDR3 nucleotides read TGTGCCAGCAGCTTAACGTCAGGGGGTCAGCCCCAGCATTTT.

The rearrangement joins TRBV19 to TRBJ2-2; the D gene is possibly TRBD2 (5 bases). Germline V gives CDR1 LNHDA, CDR2 SQIVND (reference sequence). The V end lost 5 bases, the J end lost 1 base, and 5 bases lay between the germline ends. The CDR3 has 13 amino acids. The CDR3 spells CASSRGNTGELFF. The CDR3 DNA reads TGTGCCAGTAGTCGGGGGAACACCGGGGAGCTGTTTTTT.

The chain employs TRBV7-2 and TRBJ2-1; a weak D match, TRBD1 (6 bases). This CDR3 has 14 residues. CDR1 is SGHTA, CDR2 FQGNSA, per germline. Between the trimmed V and J ends, which lost 5 bases and 7 bases, there was a span of 15 bases. The CDR3 loop reads CASSLGHPANEQFF. Written as DNA, the CDR3 is TGTGCCAGCAGCCTGGGACATCCAGCAAATGAGCAGTTCTTC.

The J gene is TRBJ2-1, the V gene TRBV7-3; 7 bases agree with TRBD2. Trimming took 4 bases from V and 8 from J; bases not matched to a gene: 2. Germline CDR1 SGHTA, CDR2 FQGTGA. CDR3 length equals 12 residues. The CDR3 DNA sequence: TGTGCCAGCAGCTCCGGACTAGATGAGCAGTTCTTC. This gives the protein CASSSGLDEQFF.

V is TRBV19 and J is TRBJ1-1; D ambiguous. This CDR3 spans 11 amino acids. The germline gives CDR1 LNHDA, CDR2 SQIVND (reference sequence). V was pared by 10 bases and J by 7 bases, with 13 bases between. CDR3 coding DNA: TGTGCCACCAGGAATCCCCTTGAAGCTTTCTTT. Its protein is CATRNPLEAFF. The full variable domain, with the rest looked up from reference TRBV19 and TRBJ1-1, is DGGITQSPKYLFRKEGQNVTLSCEQNLNHDAMYWYRQDPGQGLRLIYYSQIVNDFQKGDIAEGYSVSREKKESFPLTVTSAQKNPTAFYLCATRNPLEAFFGQGTRLTVV.